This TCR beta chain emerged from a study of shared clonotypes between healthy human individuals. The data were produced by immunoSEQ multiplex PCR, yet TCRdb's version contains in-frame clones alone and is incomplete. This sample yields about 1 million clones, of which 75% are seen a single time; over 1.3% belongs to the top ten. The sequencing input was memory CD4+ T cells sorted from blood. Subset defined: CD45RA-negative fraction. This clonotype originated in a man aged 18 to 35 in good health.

DNA for the CDR3: TGCGCCAGCAGCCCCCGGGACACCGGAGGAGAGCAGTACTTC. The encoded protein is CASSPRDTGGEQYF. The chain carries TRBV5-1 and TRBJ2-7; a possible D gene is TRBD1 (6 bases). The CDR3 runs to 14 residues. Trimming cost V 4 bases and J 7 bases, with 18 bases left between them. The germline CDR1 and CDR2 sequences are SGHRS and YFSETQ.